The rows below give T cell receptor beta chains drawn from one sample of a study of T cell responses to AZD1222 COVID-19 vaccine. TCRdb's copy holds only in-frame clones and misses some; the assay was immunoSEQ multiplex PCR. Of 95,000 to 150,000 clones listed, 92% are singletons. The sample in question was peripheral blood, obtained 28 days after the second AZD1222 dose. These receptors all stem from an adult who received the AZD1222 COVID-19 vaccine. Both conserved end residues are part of each CDR3. A D gene is named only where the DNA matches it firmly. Size values are once, few and many counts, or a class for expanded clones, and some rows have none.

CDR3aa,CDR3nt,j_gene,d_gene,abundance,len,v_gene
CASSPTRAGVIQYF,TGTGCCAGCAGTCCCACGAGGGCCGGGGTCATTCAGTACTTC,TRBJ2-4,NA,once,14,TRBV3-1/TRBV3-2
CASSASEGGEKLFF,TGTGCCAGTAGCGCCTCGGAGGGCGGCGAAAAACTGTTTTTT,TRBJ1-4,NA,NA,14,TRBV19
CASSLGETSINYGYTF,TGTGCCAGCAGCTTAGGCGAAACCAGTATTAACTATGGCTACACCTTC,TRBJ1-2,NA,NA,16,TRBV7-9
CASSGGAGAPIGELFF,TGTGCCAGCAGCGGAGGGGCGGGGGCGCCGATCGGGGAGCTGTTTTTT,TRBJ2-2,NA,NA,16,TRBV7-2
CATSAAQANYGYTF,TGTGCCACCAGTGCCGCTCAGGCCAACTATGGCTACACCTTC,TRBJ1-2,NA,NA,14,TRBV24-1
CASSRTGTGGEKGYTF,TGCGCCAGCAGTAGGACGGGGACAGGGGGCGAGAAGGGCTACACCTTC,TRBJ1-2,TRBD1,NA,16,TRBV5-1
CASSSQGNTDTQYF,TGCGCCAGCAGCTCACAGGGGAATACAGATACGCAGTATTTT,TRBJ2-3,TRBD1,NA,14,TRBV5-1
CASSLTRDRGGNQPQHF,TGTGCCAGCAGCTTAACACGGGACAGGGGTGGGAATCAGCCCCAGCATTTT,TRBJ1-5,TRBD1,NA,17,TRBV7-2
CASSTNRGGNEKLFF,TGTGCCAGCAGCACCAACAGGGGCGGTAATGAAAAACTGTTTTTT,TRBJ1-4,TRBD1,NA,15,TRBV7-6
CASSSQTSGGANEQFF,TGTGCCAGCAGTTCCCAGACTAGCGGGGGGGCGAATGAGCAGTTCTTC,TRBJ2-1,TRBD2,NA,16,TRBV28
CASSQDSAGYEKLFF,TGTGCCAGCAGCCAAGATTCGGCAGGCTATGAAAAACTGTTTTTT,TRBJ1-4,NA,NA,15,TRBV3-1/TRBV3-2
CASRGQGGNGYTF,TGTGCCAGCAGGGGACAGGGGGGAAATGGCTACACCTTC,TRBJ1-2,TRBD1,few,13,TRBV28
CASSSRTSGRPTDTQYF,TGTGCCAGCAGCTCCCGGACTAGCGGGAGACCCACAGATACGCAGTATTTT,TRBJ2-3,TRBD2,NA,17,TRBV5-4
CASSIADSGNTIYF,TGTGCCAGTAGTATAGCGGACTCTGGAAACACCATATATTTT,TRBJ1-3,NA,NA,14,TRBV19
CASSTSVVQPQHF,TGTGCCAGTAGTACGTCAGTTGTTCAGCCCCAGCATTTT,TRBJ1-5,NA,NA,13,TRBV19
CASSSHAFSGNTIYF,TGTGCCAGCAGTTCGCACGCTTTCTCTGGAAACACCATATATTTT,TRBJ1-3,NA,NA,15,TRBV27
CANSLGGGAFF,TGTGCCAACAGCTTAGGTGGGGGAGCTTTCTTT,TRBJ1-1,NA,NA,11,TRBV7-2
CASSLGPIYNSPLHF,TGTGCCAGCAGCTTGGGCCCAATCTATAATTCACCCCTCCACTTT,TRBJ1-6,NA,NA,15,TRBV5-8
CASSQSFGGGIQETQYF,TGCGCCAGCAGCCAGTCTTTTGGGGGGGGGATACAAGAGACCCAGTACTTC,TRBJ2-5,TRBD2,NA,17,TRBV4-1